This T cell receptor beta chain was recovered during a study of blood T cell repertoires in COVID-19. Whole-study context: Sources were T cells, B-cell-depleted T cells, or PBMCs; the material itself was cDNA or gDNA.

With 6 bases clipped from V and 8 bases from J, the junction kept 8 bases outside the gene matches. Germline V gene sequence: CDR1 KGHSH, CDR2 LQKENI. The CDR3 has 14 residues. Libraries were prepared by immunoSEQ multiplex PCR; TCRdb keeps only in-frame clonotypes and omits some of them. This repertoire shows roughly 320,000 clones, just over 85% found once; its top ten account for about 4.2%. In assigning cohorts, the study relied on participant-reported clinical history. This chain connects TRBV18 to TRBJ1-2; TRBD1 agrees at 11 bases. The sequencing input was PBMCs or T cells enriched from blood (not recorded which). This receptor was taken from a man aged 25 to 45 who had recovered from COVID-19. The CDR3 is CASSRRTGGEGYTF. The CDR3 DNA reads TGTGCCAGCTCCCGACGGACAGGGGGCGAAGGCTACACCTTC.